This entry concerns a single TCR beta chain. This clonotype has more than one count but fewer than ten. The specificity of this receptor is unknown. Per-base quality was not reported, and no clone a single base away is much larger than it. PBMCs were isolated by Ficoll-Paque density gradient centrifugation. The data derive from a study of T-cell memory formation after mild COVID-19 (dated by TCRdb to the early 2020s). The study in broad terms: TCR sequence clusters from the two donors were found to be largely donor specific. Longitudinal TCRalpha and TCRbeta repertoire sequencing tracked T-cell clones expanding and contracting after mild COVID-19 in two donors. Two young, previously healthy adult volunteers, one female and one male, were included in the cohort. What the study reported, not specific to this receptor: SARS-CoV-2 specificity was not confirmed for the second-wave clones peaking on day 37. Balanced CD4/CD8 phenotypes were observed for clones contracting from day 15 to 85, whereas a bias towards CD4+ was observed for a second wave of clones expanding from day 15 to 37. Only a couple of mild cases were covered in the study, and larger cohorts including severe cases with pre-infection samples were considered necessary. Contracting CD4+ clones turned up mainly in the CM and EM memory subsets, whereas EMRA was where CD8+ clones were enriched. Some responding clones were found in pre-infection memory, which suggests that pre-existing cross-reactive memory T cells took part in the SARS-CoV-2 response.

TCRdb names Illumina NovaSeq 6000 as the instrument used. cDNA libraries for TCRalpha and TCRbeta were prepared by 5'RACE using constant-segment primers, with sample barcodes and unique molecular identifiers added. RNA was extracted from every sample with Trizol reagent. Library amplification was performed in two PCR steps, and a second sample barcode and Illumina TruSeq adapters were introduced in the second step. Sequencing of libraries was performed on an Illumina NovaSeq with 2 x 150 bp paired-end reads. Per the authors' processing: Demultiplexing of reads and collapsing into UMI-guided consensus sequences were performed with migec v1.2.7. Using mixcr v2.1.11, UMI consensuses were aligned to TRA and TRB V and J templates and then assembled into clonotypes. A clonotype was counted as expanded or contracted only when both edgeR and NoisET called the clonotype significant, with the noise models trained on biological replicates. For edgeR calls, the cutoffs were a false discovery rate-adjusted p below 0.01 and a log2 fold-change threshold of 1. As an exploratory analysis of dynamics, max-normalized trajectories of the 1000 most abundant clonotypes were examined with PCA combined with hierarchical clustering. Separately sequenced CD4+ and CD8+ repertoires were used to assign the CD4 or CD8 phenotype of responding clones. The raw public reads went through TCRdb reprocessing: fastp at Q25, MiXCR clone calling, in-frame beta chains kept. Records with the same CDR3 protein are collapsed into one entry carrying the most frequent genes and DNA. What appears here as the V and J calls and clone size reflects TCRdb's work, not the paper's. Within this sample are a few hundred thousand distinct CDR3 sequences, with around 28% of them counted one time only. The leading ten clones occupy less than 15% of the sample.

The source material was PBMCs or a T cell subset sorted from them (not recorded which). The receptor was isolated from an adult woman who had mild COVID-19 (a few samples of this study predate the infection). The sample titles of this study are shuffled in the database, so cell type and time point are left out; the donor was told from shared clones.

The CDR3 region reads CASSQGRARAGLTGELFF. The DNA is as follows: TGCGCCAGCAGCCAAGGACGGGCTAGGGCAGGGTTGACCGGGGAGCTGTTTTTT. The receptor chain draws on TRBV4-1 and TRBJ2-2; possibly the D gene is TRBD1, per 5 matching bases. At the junction V is shortened by 1 base and J by 5 bases, with 20 bases in between. CDR1 and CDR2 are drawn from the germline V gene: MGHRA, YSYEKL. Spanning cysteine to phenylalanine, the CDR3 consists of 18 amino acids. The only DNA kept is the CDR3, 54 bases in frame from the first base.